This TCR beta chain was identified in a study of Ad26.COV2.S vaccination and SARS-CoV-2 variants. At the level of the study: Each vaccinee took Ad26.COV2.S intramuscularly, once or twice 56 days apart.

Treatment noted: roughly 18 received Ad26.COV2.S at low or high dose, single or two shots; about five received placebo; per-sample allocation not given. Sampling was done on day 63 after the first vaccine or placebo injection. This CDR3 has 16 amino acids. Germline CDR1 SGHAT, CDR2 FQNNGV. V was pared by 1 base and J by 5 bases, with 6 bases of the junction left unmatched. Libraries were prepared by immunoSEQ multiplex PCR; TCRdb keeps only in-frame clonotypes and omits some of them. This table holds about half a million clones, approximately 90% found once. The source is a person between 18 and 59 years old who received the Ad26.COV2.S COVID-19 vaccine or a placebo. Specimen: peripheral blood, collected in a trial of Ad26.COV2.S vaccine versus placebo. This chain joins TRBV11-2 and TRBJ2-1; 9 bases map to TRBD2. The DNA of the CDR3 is TGTGCCAGCAGCTTAGGGGGACTAGCAGCGCACAATGAGCAGTTCTTC. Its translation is CASSLGGLAAHNEQFF.